This TCR beta chain was captured in a study of cytomegalovirus exposure and HLA in healthy donors. Across the study: Among several hundred genotyped donors, about 80% fell in the Caucasian-associated ancestry cluster.

Study conclusions and caveats: When presence/absence was analysed, sequencing depth was taken to be roughly uniform across donors. Analysis was carried out at a later point, and it linked a missense DCLRE1C variant to TCR beta V- and J-gene trimming. Cytomegalovirus status was reportedly diagnosed by the classifier with high sensitivity and specificity.

In the PCR, 60 Vbeta and 13 Jbeta primers were used. Some clones are missing from TCRdb's copy, which holds only in-frame ones; the method was immunoSEQ multiplex PCR. The top ten clones hold around 1.4% of a sample with 150,000 to 250,000 clones, around 74% of them seen once. Per the germline V gene, CDR1 is SGHVS and CDR2 is FQNEAQ. CDR3 length: 15 residues. With 4 bases removed from V and 0 bases from J, the gap between germline ends came to 12 bases. To note about this clone: The antigen is unknown.

The TCR comes from a girl aged 10 to 17 in good health and CMV-seropositive. The chain uses TRBV7-8 and TRBJ1-1; tentative D call: TRBD1 (5 bases). Material: PBMCs. The CDR3 DNA reads TGTGCCAGCAGCTCCCCCGGGGGGGTGAACACTGAAGCTTTCTTT. This encodes CASSSPGGVNTEAFF.